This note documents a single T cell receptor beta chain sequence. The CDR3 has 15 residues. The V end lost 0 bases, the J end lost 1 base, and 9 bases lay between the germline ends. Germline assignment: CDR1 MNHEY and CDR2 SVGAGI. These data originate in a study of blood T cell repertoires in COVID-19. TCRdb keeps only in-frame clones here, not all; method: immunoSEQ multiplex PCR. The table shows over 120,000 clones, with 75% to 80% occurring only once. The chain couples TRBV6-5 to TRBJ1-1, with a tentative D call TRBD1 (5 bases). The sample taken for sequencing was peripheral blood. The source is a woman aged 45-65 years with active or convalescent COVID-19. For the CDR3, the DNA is TGTGCCAGCAGTTACTCGCGGACAACGAACACTGAAGCTTTCTTT. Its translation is CASSYSRTTNTEAFF.